This TCR beta chain originates from a study of T cell repertoires in cytomegalovirus infection (dated 2019 in TCRdb). General notes on the study: Donor HLA type was relevant to the analysis, because carriage of CMV infection together with the matching HLA type was indicated by public TCR beta signatures.

Broader findings and caveats from the paper: The ex vivo response was dominated by HLA-C-restricted CMV-specific TCR beta clonotypes, and the single most frequent clonotype in two of eight donors was supplied by these HLA-C-restricted clonotypes. Cumulative frequency of public TCR beta family members discriminated carriers of CMV infection plus the relevant HLA type in this cohort and an independent approximately 400-donor cohort.

The V and J ends are trimmed by 6 bases and 8 bases, leaving 16 bases between them. The germline V gene sets CDR1 to SGHTA and CDR2 to FQGNSA. The CDR3 has 13 amino acids, counting the end cysteine and phenylalanine. CDR3 DNA only is kept here, 39 bases in frame from base 1. The sequencing machine was an Illumina HiSeq 1500. The raw public reads went through TCRdb reprocessing: fastp at Q25, MiXCR clone calling, in-frame beta chains kept. Each entry is one CDR3 protein sequence, shown with its most common DNA and genes. This sample has around 530,000 distinct CDR3 sequences in its table, and roughly 29% of those were observed once. The leading ten clones occupy less than 15% of the sample. This clonotype was recorded a few times. What this receptor recognizes is not known. Base qualities are not provided; no much larger clone lies one nucleotide away.

Sequenced sample: PBMCs. The sequence derives from a human donor in good health (CMV status not recorded). Some clones in this sample may be carry-over from other donors' samples. The chain uses TRBV7-2 and TRBJ1-2; tentative D gene TRBD1, with 6 bases matching. The nucleotide sequence is TGTGCCAGCAGACCCGACAGGTCAGGGGGCTACACCTTC. Its protein reads: CASRPDRSGGYTF.